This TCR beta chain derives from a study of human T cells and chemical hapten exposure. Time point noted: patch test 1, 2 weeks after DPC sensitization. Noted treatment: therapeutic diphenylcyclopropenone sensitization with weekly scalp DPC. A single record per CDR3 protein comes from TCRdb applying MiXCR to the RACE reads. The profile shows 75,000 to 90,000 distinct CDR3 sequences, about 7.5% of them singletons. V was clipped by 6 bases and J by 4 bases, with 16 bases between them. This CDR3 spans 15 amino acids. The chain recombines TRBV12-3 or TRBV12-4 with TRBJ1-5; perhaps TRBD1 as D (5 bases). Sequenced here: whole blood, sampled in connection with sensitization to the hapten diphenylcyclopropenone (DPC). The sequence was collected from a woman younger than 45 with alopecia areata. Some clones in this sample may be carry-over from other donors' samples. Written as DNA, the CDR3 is TGTGCCAGCAGCCTAGGGGTGGCACCAAATCAGCCCCAGCATTTT. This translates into CASSLGVAPNQPQHF.